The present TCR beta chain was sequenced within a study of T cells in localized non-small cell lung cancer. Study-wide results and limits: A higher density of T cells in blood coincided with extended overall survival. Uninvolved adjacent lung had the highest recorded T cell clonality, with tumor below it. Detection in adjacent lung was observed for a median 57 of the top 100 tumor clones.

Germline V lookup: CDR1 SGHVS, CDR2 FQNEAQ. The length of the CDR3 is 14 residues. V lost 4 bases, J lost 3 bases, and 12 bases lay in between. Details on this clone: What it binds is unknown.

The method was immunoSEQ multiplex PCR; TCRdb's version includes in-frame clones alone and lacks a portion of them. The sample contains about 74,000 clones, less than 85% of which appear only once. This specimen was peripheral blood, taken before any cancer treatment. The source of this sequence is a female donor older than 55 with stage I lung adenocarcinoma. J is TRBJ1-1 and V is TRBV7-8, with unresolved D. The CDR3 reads CASSYRPRDTEAFF. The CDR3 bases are TGTGCCAGCAGCTACCGCCCTAGGGACACTGAAGCTTTCTTT.